This T cell receptor beta chain was sequenced in a study of persistence of HIV-infected CD4 T cells. Study at large: Up to about 200 mL blood was drawn at multiple time points; a couple of donors had single-time leukapheresis.

As to this clone: Its antigen is unknown.

Sequencing used immunoSEQ version 4 in survey mode. TCRdb's table, derived via immunoSEQ multiplex PCR, lists solely in-frame clones and lacks some. Here the sample spans 25,000 to 35,000 clones, 70% being singletons. This CDR3 is 13 amino acids long. From germline, CDR1 is WNHNN and CDR2 SYGVQD (reference sequence). Deletions cut 3 bases from V and 0 bases from J, with 5 bases between. An overlapping HIV-1 Gag peptide pool stimulated these cells at 0.95 to 1 ug/peptide/mL. Responding CD4+ T cells were sorted by upregulation of both CD40 ligand and CD69. Before stimulation, PBMCs underwent CD8+ T cell depletion.

The receptor comes from an adult man with HIV who was CMV-seropositive. V usage is TRBV10-1 and J usage is TRBJ1-1; no clear D. This specimen consisted of CD4+ T cells sorted from PBMCs after roughly 18-hour stimulation, obtained from a patient who received antiretroviral therapy. CDR3 in DNA: TGCGCCAGCAGTGAAAGTTTGAACACTGAAGCTTTCTTT. Residues: CASSESLNTEAFF.